The present T cell receptor (beta chain) was sequenced within a study of blood T cell repertoires in COVID-19. Study at large: Sources were T cells, B-cell-depleted T cells, or PBMCs; the material itself was cDNA or gDNA.

How the authors handled the data: How many nucleated cells were present was estimated from reference gene primer amplification. The repertoire was sequenced with immunoSEQ multiplex PCR; TCRdb's copy has only in-frame clones and lacks some. V and J calls plus clone size are reproduced from that table; the DNA served to infer D and trimming. This table holds about 190,000 clones, approximately 90% found once. The ends lost 6 bases at V and 5 bases at J; junction bases unmatched: 11. This CDR3 has 15 amino acids. The germline V gene has CDR1 SGHDN and CDR2 FVKESK. Input material: peripheral blood. This chain connects TRBV14 to TRBJ2-5; TRBD1 matches at 8 bases. The source of this sequence is a woman aged 25-40 years with active or convalescent COVID-19. For the CDR3, the DNA is TGTGCCAGCAGACGGACAGGGATGGAAACGGAGACCCAGTACTTC. Its protein product is CASRRTGMETETQYF.